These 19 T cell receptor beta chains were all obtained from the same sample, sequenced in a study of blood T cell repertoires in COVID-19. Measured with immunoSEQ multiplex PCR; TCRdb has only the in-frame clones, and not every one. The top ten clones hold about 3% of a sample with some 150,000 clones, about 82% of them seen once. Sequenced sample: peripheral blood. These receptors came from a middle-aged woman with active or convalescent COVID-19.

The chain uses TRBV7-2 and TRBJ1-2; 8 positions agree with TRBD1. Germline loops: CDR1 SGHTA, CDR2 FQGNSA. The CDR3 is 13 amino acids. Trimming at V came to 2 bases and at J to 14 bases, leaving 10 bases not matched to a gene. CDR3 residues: CASSLTMTGAQTF. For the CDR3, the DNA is TGTGCCAGCAGCTTAACAATGACAGGGGCTCAAACCTTC.

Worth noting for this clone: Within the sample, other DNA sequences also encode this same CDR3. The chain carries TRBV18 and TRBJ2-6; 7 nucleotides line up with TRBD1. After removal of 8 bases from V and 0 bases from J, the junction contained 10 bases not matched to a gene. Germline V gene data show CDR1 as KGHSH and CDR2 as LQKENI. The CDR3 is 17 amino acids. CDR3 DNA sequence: TGTGCCAGCCCCCGGACAGGCGCCAGCTCTGGGGCCAACGTCCTGACTTTC. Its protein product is CASPRTGASSGANVLTF.

This CDR3 reads CASSADRGNSPLHF. The CDR3, as DNA: TGTGCCAGCTCAGCGGACAGGGGTAATTCACCCCTCCACTTT. The chain joins TRBV18 to TRBJ1-6; TRBD1 matches at 9 bases. The length of the CDR3 is 14 residues. In germline, CDR1 is KGHSH, CDR2 LQKENI. J was trimmed by 6 bases and V by 5 bases; bases with no gene match: 2.

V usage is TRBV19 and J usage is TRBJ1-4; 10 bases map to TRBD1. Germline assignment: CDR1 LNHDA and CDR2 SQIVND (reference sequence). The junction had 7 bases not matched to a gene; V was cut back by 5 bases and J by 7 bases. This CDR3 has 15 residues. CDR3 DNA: TGTGCCAGTAGTGTAAGACAGGGGGCTTCTGAAAAACTGTTTTTT. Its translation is CASSVRQGASEKLFF.

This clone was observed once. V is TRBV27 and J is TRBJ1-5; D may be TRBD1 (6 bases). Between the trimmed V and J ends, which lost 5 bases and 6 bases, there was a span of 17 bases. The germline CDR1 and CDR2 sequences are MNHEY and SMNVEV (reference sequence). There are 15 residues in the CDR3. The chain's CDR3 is CASSIQGQSFQPQHF. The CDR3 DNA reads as TGTGCCAGCAGTATACAGGGTCAGAGTTTTCAGCCCCAGCATTTT.

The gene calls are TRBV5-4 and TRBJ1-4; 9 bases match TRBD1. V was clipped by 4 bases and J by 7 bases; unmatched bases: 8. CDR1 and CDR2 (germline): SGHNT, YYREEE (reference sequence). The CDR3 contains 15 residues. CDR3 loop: CASSDRGGLSEKLFF. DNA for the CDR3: TGTGCCAGCAGCGACAGGGGGGGACTAAGTGAAAAACTGTTTTTT.

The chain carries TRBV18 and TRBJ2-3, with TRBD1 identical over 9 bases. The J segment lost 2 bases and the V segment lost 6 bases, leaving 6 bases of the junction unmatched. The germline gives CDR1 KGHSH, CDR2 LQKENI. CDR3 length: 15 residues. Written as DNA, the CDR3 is TGTGCCAGCTCTCCCGGGACAGGGATCACAGATACGCAGTATTTT. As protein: CASSPGTGITDTQYF.

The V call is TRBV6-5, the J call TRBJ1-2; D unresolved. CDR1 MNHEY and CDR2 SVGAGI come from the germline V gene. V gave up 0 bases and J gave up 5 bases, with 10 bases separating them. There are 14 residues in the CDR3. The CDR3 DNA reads TGTGCCAGCAGTTACTCGCACAGAAATTATGGCTACACCTTC. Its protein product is CASSYSHRNYGYTF.

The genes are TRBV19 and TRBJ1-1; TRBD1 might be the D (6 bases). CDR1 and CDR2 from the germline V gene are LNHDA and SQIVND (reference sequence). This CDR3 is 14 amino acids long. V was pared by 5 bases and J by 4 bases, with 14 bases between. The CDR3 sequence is CASSARQDRTEAFF. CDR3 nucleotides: TGTGCCAGTAGTGCTCGACAGGACCGCACTGAAGCTTTCTTT.

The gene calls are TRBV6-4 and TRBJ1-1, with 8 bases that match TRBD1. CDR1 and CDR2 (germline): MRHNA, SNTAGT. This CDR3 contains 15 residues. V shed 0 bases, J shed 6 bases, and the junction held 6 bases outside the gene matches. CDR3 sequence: CASSDSRTGSAEAFF. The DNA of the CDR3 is TGTGCCAGCAGTGACTCCAGGACAGGGAGCGCTGAAGCTTTCTTT.

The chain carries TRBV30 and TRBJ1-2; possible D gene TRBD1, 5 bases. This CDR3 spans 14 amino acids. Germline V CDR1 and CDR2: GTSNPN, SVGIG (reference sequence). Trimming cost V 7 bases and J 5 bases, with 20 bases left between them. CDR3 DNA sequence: TGTGCCTCCCCGCCAGGCGGGACCGGGTATGGCTACACCTTC. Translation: CASPPGGTGYGYTF.

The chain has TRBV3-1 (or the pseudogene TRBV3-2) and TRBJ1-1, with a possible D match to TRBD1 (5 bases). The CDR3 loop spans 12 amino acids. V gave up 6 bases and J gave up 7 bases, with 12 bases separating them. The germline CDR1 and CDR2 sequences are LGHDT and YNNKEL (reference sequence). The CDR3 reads CASRGPRGEAFF. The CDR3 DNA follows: TGTGCCAGCAGGGGACCGCGGGGTGAAGCTTTCTTT.

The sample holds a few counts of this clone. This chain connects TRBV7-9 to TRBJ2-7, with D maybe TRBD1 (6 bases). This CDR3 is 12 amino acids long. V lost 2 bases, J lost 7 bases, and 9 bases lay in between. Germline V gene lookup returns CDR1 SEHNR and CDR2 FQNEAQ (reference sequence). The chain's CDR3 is CASSLKDREQYF. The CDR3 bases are TGTGCCAGCAGCTTAAAGGACAGAGAGCAGTACTTC.

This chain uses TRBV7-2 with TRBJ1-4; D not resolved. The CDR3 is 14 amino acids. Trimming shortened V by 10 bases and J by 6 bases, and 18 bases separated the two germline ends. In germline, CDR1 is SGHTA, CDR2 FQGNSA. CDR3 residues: CATQRRVGDEKLFF. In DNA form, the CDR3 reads TGTGCCACCCAACGGCGGGTTGGAGATGAAAAACTGTTTTTT.

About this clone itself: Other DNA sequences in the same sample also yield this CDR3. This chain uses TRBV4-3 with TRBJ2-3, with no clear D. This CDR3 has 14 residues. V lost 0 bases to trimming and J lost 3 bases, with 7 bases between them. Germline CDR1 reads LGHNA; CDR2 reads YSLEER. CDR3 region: CASSQDIRTDTQYF. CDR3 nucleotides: TGCGCCAGCAGCCAAGATATCCGGACAGATACGCAGTATTTT.

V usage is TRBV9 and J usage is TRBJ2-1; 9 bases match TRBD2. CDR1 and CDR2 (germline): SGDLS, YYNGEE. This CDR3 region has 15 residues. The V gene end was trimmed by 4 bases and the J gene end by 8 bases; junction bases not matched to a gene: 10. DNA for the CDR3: TGTGCCAGCAGCCTCCTAGGTGCGGGAGGGGATGAGCAGTTCTTC. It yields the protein CASSLLGAGGDEQFF. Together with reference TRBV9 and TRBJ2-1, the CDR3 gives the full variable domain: DSGVTQTPKHLITATGQRVTLRCSPRSGDLSVYWYQQSLDQGLQFLIQYYNGEERAKGNILERFSAQQFPDLHSELNLSSLELGDSALYFCASSLLGAGGDEQFFGPGTRLTVL.

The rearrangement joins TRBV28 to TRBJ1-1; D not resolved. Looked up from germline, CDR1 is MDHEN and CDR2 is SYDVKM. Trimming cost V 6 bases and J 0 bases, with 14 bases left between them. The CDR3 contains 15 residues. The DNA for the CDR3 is TGTGCCAGCAGGGACTACAGCCGCCTGAACACTGAAGCTTTCTTT. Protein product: CASRDYSRLNTEAFF.

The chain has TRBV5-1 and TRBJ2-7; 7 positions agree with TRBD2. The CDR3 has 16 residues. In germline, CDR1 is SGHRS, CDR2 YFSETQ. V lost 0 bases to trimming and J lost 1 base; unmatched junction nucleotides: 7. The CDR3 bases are TGCGCCAGCAGCTTGGTGGCGGGAGTGGGATCCTACGAGCAGTACTTC. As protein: CASSLVAGVGSYEQYF.

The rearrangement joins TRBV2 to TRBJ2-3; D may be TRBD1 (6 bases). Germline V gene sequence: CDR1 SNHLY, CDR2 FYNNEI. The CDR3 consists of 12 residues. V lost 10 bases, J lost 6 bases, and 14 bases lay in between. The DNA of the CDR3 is TGTGCCACCAGGGGAGCTTTCGATACGCAGTATTTT. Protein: CATRGAFDTQYF. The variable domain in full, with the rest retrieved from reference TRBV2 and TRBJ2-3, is EPEVTQTPSHQVTQMGQEVILRCVPISNHLYFYWYRQILGQKVEFLVSFYNNEISEKSEIFDDQFSVERPDGSNFTLKIRSTKLEDSAMYFCATRGAFDTQYFGPGTRLTVL.